Below are 23 T cell receptor beta chains sequenced from a single sample in a study of T cells in Graves' hyperthyroidism and ophthalmopathy. Amplification targeted TCR beta CDR3 regions from RNA transcripts. The HTBI set primed first-round TCR CDR3 RT-PCR. TCRdb called the multiplex PCR reads again in MiXCR, with one record for every CDR3 protein. The sample carries around 420,000 distinct CDR3 sequences, more than 15% recorded once. The sequenced sample consisted of blood. These receptors were obtained from a woman between 18 and 29 years old with Graves' hyperthyroidism.

This clonotype was detected many times. The chain uses TRBV6-5 and TRBJ1-1; tentative D call: TRBD1 (5 bases). Germline CDR1 MNHEY, CDR2 SVGAGI. Trimming took 2 bases from V and 6 from J, leaving 16 bases between them. The length of the CDR3 is 15 residues. Here the CDR3 reads CASSYGTSDHAEAFF. The CDR3 bases are TGTGCCAGCAGTTACGGGACCTCCGACCACGCTGAAGCTTTCTTT.

Ten or more counts support this clonotype. This chain connects TRBV30 to TRBJ2-3; a possible D gene is TRBD1 (5 bases). The CDR3 covers 13 residues. Trimming shortened V by 3 bases and J by 6 bases, and 13 bases separated the two germline ends. Germline CDR1 and CDR2: GTSNPN and SVGIG (reference sequence). CDR3 in DNA: TGTGCCTGGAGGGCAGGGAAGGGGGATACGCAGTATTTT. Protein sequence: CAWRAGKGDTQYF.

The rearrangement joins TRBV7-3 to TRBJ2-1; 8 positions agree with TRBD2. V trimming: 5 bases; J trimming: 1 base; junction bases outside the gene matches: 4. The CDR3 loop spans 15 amino acids. Looked up from germline, CDR1 is SGHTA and CDR2 is FQGTGA. The CDR3 DNA follows: TGTGCCAGCAGCCCGCAGCGGGAGTCCTACAATGAGCAGTTCTTC. Translated, it gives CASSPQRESYNEQFF.

The sample holds many counts of this clonotype. The chain uses TRBV14 and TRBJ2-7; D is unclear. The germline CDR1 and CDR2 sequences are SGHDN and FVKESK. CDR3 length: 13 amino acids. Trimming removed 0 bases at V and 6 bases at J, with 9 bases between. The CDR3 region has the DNA TGTGCCAGCAGCCAAGATATGAGATCCGAGCAGTACTTC. Its protein product is CASSQDMRSEQYF. Full variable domain (remainder filled in from reference TRBV14 and TRBJ2-7): EAGVTQFPSHSVIEKGQTVTLRCDPISGHDNLYWYRRVMGKEIKFLLHFVKESKQDESGMPNNRFLAERTGGTYSTLKVQPAELEDSGVYFCASSQDMRSEQYFGPGTRLTVT.

This clonotype has at least ten counts. V gene TRBV10-3 combines with J gene TRBJ1-2; the D is unclear. The V end was cut by 0 bases, the J end by 10 bases, with 12 bases between. The CDR3 runs to 13 residues. The germline V gene encodes CDR1 ENHRY and CDR2 SYGVKD. The CDR3 here is CAISESGVTDYTF. CDR3 DNA: TGTGCCATCAGTGAGTCCGGGGTCACCGACTACACCTTC.

The chain joins TRBV28 to TRBJ2-7; TRBD1 matches at 10 bases. Trimming removed 5 bases from V and 5 bases from J; junction bases left unmatched: 6. CDR3 length: 14 residues. Per the germline V gene, CDR1 is MDHEN and CDR2 is SYDVKM. In DNA form, the CDR3 reads TGTGCCAGCAGTAAAGACAGGGGGCTGGACGAGCAGTACTTC. This translates into CASSKDRGLDEQYF.

This clonotype appeared many times. The chain has TRBV14 and TRBJ2-1; no definite D call. The CDR3 contains 13 residues. In germline, CDR1 is SGHDN, CDR2 FVKESK. The V gene lost 0 bases and the J gene lost 9 bases, with 9 bases spanning the gap. In nucleotides, the CDR3 is TGTGCCAGCAGCCAAGAACTTAGGCGTGAGCAGTTCTTC. Protein sequence: CASSQELRREQFF.

The sample holds many counts of this clonotype. The chain is built from TRBV6-1 and TRBJ2-3; D is perhaps TRBD1 (5 bases). Germline V CDR1 and CDR2: MNHNS, SASEGT. The CDR3 is 15 amino acids. With 3 bases removed from V and 4 bases from J, the gap between germline ends came to 14 bases. CDR3 amino acids: CASSDLGRVADTQYF. In nucleotides, the CDR3 is TGTGCCAGCAGTGATCTCGGCAGGGTGGCAGATACGCAGTATTTT.

This sequence joins TRBV7-8 and TRBJ2-4, with TRBD2 as a possible D gene (6 bases). Deletions cut 8 bases from V and 1 base from J, with 18 bases between. This CDR3 has 16 amino acids. From germline, CDR1 is SGHVS and CDR2 FQNEAQ. Written as DNA, the CDR3 is TGTGCCAGCGGCAATCGTGAAGGGAGGGCCAAAAACATTCAGTACTTC. Protein: CASGNREGRAKNIQYF.

J is TRBJ2-6 and V is TRBV7-9; the match to TRBD1 covers 9 bases. CDR3 length: 18 amino acids. Germline-derived CDR1 and CDR2 are SEHNR and FQNEAQ (reference sequence). The V gene end was trimmed by 1 base and the J gene end by 1 base; junction bases not matched to a gene: 5. The CDR3: CASSLGDRDVSGANVLTF. As DNA, the CDR3 is TGTGCCAGCAGCTTAGGGGACAGGGACGTGTCTGGGGCCAACGTCCTGACTTTC. Looking up the rest from reference TRBV7-9 and TRBJ2-6 gives the full variable domain: DTGVSQNPRHKITKRGQNVTFRCDPISEHNRLYWYRQTLGQGPEFLTYFQNEAQLEKSRLLSDRFSAERPKGSFSTLEIQRTEQGDSAMYLCASSLGDRDVSGANVLTFGAGSRLTVL.

The chain carries TRBV20-1 and TRBJ2-3; TRBD2 matches at 11 bases. Germline values: CDR1 DFQATT, CDR2 SNEGSKA (reference sequence). Trimming at V came to 0 bases and at J to 0 bases, leaving 5 bases not matched to a gene. This CDR3 is built from 17 residues. DNA for the CDR3: TGCAGTGCTAGAGATCCTAGCGGGGGGCTAAGCACAGATACGCAGTATTTT. Its protein product is CSARDPSGGLSTDTQYF.

V is TRBV5-1 and J is TRBJ2-7; 9 positions match TRBD1. The CDR3 has 17 residues. Germline V gene data show CDR1 as SGHRS and CDR2 as YFSETQ. The V gene end was trimmed by 0 bases and the J gene end by 1 base; junction bases not matched to a gene: 8. The CDR3 DNA reads TGCGCCAGCAGCTTGGCGCACGGACAGGGGAATTCCTACGAGCAGTACTTC. Translating it yields CASSLAHGQGNSYEQYF.

This chain joins TRBV5-1 and TRBJ2-3; 12 positions match TRBD1. Trimming at V came to 5 bases and at J to 0 bases, leaving 7 bases not matched to a gene. The CDR3 is 17 amino acids. Germline V CDR1 and CDR2: SGHRS, YFSETQ. The CDR3 nucleotides read TGCGCCAGCAGAACGGGACAGGGGGCTTGGAGCACAGATACGCAGTATTTT. It translates to CASRTGQGAWSTDTQYF. Variable domain in full (rest from reference TRBV5-1 and TRBJ2-3): KAGVTQTPRYLIKTRGQQVTLSCSPISGHRSVSWYQQTPGQGLQFLFEYFSETQRNKGNFPGRFSGRQFSNSRSEMNVSTLELGDSALYLCASRTGQGAWSTDTQYFGPGTRLTVL.

V usage is TRBV11-2 and J usage is TRBJ1-4; 7 nucleotides agree with TRBD1. V shed 5 bases and J 8 bases; nucleotides not matched to a gene: 5. Per the germline V gene, CDR1 is SGHAT and CDR2 is FQNNGV. The CDR3 loop spans 13 amino acids. The chain's CDR3 is CASSHDRVEKLFF. Here the CDR3 DNA reads TGTGCCAGCAGCCACGACAGGGTGGAAAAACTGTTTTTT.

This clonotype occurred a few times. The chain links TRBV11-2 to TRBJ1-2, with 11 positions matching TRBD1. The CDR3 spans 16 residues. Per the germline V gene, CDR1 is SGHAT and CDR2 is FQNNGV. V trimming: 5 bases; J trimming: 12 bases; junction bases outside the gene matches: 17. The CDR3 is CASSHYRDRGFRGHTF. The CDR3 coding sequence is TGTGCCAGCAGCCACTACCGGGACAGGGGGTTTAGAGGCCACACCTTC.

This clonotype was detected ten times or more. The chain employs TRBV3-1 and TRBJ1-2; 9 bases match TRBD1. The CDR3 runs to 16 residues. Trimming took 5 bases from V and 7 from J; bases not matched to a gene: 14. CDR1 LGHDT and CDR2 YNNKEL come from the germline V gene (reference sequence). The CDR3 loop is CASSYGPGTGFGGYTF. CDR3 nucleotide sequence: TGTGCCAGCAGCTACGGTCCCGGGACAGGGTTTGGTGGCTACACCTTC.

The chain combines TRBV3-1 with TRBJ2-7; D is unclear. From germline, CDR1 is LGHDT and CDR2 YNNKEL (reference sequence). This CDR3 contains 16 residues. Trimming cost V 0 bases and J 4 bases, with 16 bases left between them. The CDR3 region is CASSQESATSRYEQYF. The CDR3 nucleotides are TGTGCCAGCAGCCAAGAGTCCGCTACTTCAAGATACGAGCAGTACTTC.

This clonotype showed up many times. The V gene is TRBV5-1, the J gene TRBJ2-7, with unresolved D. Between the trimmed V and J ends, which lost 5 bases and 2 bases, there was a span of 11 bases. The length of the CDR3 is 13 residues. Germline assignment: CDR1 SGHRS and CDR2 YFSETQ. This CDR3 reads CASSEGRAYEQYF. CDR3 DNA: TGCGCCAGCAGTGAAGGACGGGCCTACGAGCAGTACTTC.

This clonotype was detected only a few times. This CDR3 is CASSFGVGLFF. In nucleotides, the CDR3 is TGTGCCAGCAGCTTTGGGGTAGGACTGTTTTTT. The V and J genes are TRBV11-2 and TRBJ1-4; D unresolved. V was clipped by 3 bases and J by 13 bases, with 9 bases between them. CDR3 size: 11 residues. Germline V gene data show CDR1 as SGHAT and CDR2 as FQNNGV.

This clonotype was detected ten times or more. V is TRBV7-3 and J is TRBJ2-3; perhaps TRBD2 as D (6 bases). Trimming pared 1 base from V and 1 base from J, leaving 9 bases between. Germline values: CDR1 SGHTA, CDR2 FQGTGA. The CDR3 has 15 amino acids. The CDR3 DNA reads as TGTGCCAGCAGCTTAATGGGACTCCGCACAGATACGCAGTATTTT. Its translation: CASSLMGLRTDTQYF.

In this sample, this clonotype turned up many times. The chain recombines TRBV5-1 with TRBJ2-3; a possible D gene is TRBD2 (5 bases). The CDR3 length is 12 residues. Per the germline V gene, CDR1 is SGHRS and CDR2 is YFSETQ. The ends were cut back, 4 bases at V and 10 bases at J, with 13 bases in the middle. This CDR3 reads CASSPEGRAQYF. The CDR3 DNA reads as TGCGCCAGCAGCCCAGAGGGAAGGGCGCAGTATTTT.

This clonotype was counted many times. The V call is TRBV20-1, the J call TRBJ2-1; 14 bases are shared with TRBD2. The germline CDR1 and CDR2 sequences are DFQATT and SNEGSKA (reference sequence). This CDR3 has 17 amino acids. V was pared by 6 bases and J by 0 bases, with 7 bases of the junction left unmatched. CDR3 region: CSAPGLAGAGSYNEQFF. As DNA, the CDR3 is TGCAGTGCACCGGGACTAGCGGGAGCGGGCTCCTACAATGAGCAGTTCTTC.

The sample holds many counts of this clonotype. The V gene is TRBV12-3 or TRBV12-4, the J gene TRBJ2-2, with 9 bases that match TRBD2. V dropped 5 bases and J dropped 11; count of bases not matched to a gene: 3. This CDR3 spans 12 amino acids. CDR3: CASSPGLAELFF. In nucleotides, the CDR3 is TGTGCCAGCAGTCCGGGACTAGCTGAGCTGTTTTTT.